The 15 T cell receptor beta chains listed next were all sequenced from one sample in a study of T cell responses to AZD1222 COVID-19 vaccine (dated by TCRdb to 2020 to 2023). The library came from the immunoSEQ multiplex PCR assay. Entries here come from immuneACCESS through TCRdb and include only in-frame sequences with V and J called. Some clones fail to appear in such tables; in the studies checked, an unresolved V gene covers under half of the shortfall, and the cause of the remainder is unknown. Here the sample has about 160,000 clones; about 91% occur a single time. The top ten hold around 4% of the sample. Explained via the paper, the time point label denotes: baseline before first vaccination. What the treatment or condition label conveys for this sample: meningococcal conjugate vaccine given as trial control. The sample was peripheral blood, taken on day 0 of MenACWY control vaccination. These receptors were obtained from an adult in good health.

The chain combines TRBV2 with TRBJ2-5; 10 bases are a match to TRBD1. The CDR3 extends over 15 amino acids. J was trimmed by 5 bases and V by 6 bases; bases with no gene match: 9. Germline V gene lookup returns CDR1 SNHLY and CDR2 FYNNEI. The CDR3 DNA follows: TGTGCCAGCAGCTCGGGACAGGGGCGGTGGGAGACCCAGTACTTC. Amino acid sequence: CASSSGQGRWETQYF.

This sequence joins TRBV19 and TRBJ1-2, with TRBD1 matching 8 bases. V lost 4 bases, J lost 6 bases, and 4 bases stayed unmatched. The length of the CDR3 is 13 residues. CDR1 and CDR2 (germline): LNHDA, SQIVND (reference sequence). CDR3 residues: CASSTDRGNGYTF. The CDR3, as DNA: TGTGCCAGTAGTACAGACAGGGGTAATGGCTACACCTTC.

The chain uses TRBV14 and TRBJ2-2, with D possibly TRBD1 on 5 matching bases. The ends were cut back, 5 bases at V and 6 bases at J, with 19 bases in the middle. CDR1 is SGHDN, CDR2 FVKESK, per germline. The CDR3 extends over 16 amino acids. Written as DNA, the CDR3 is TGTGCCAGCAGCTTAAGAGGCCAGGGTCGGGCCGGGGAGCTGTTTTTT. Its protein product is CASSLRGQGRAGELFF.

The V and J genes are TRBV24-1 and TRBJ2-1, with D possibly matching TRBD1 (5 bases). This CDR3 has 13 residues. Germline CDR1 is KGHDR and CDR2 is SFDVKD. V was shortened by 0 bases and J by 10 bases, with 9 bases between the two germline ends. The CDR3 is CATSDLRGDEQFF. The CDR3 bases are TGTGCCACCAGTGATTTGAGGGGCGACGAGCAGTTCTTC.

The chain combines TRBV19 with TRBJ1-2; unclear D gene. The CDR3 loop spans 13 amino acids. In germline, CDR1 is LNHDA, CDR2 SQIVND (reference sequence). Trimming left V 5 bases short and J 4 bases short, with 11 bases between. The CDR3 DNA follows: TGTGCCAGTAGTTTGGGCGTCCCCTATGGCTACACCTTC. It codes for CASSLGVPYGYTF.

This clone was detected only a few times. The V and J genes are TRBV3-1 (or the pseudogene TRBV3-2) and TRBJ2-5; unclear D gene. V gave up 4 bases and J gave up 5 bases, with 11 bases separating them. The CDR3 is made up of 13 amino acids. Germline V lookup: CDR1 LGHDT, CDR2 YNNKEL (reference sequence). The DNA of the CDR3 is TGTGCCAGCAGCCTCCCCCCTGCGGAGACCCAGTACTTC. Translated: CASSLPPAETQYF.

The chain is built from TRBV19 and TRBJ1-1, with D possibly TRBD1 on 5 matching bases. This CDR3 region has 13 residues. The V gene's germline CDR1 is LNHDA and CDR2 SQIVND (reference sequence). Between the trimmed V and J ends, which lost 0 bases and 8 bases, there was a span of 10 bases. Here the CDR3 reads CASSIEGGAEAFF. CDR3 in DNA: TGTGCCAGTAGTATAGAGGGTGGGGCAGAAGCTTTCTTT.

The J gene is TRBJ1-5, the V gene TRBV19, with unresolved D. The germline CDR1 and CDR2 sequences are LNHDA and SQIVND (reference sequence). This CDR3 is 16 amino acids long. V dropped 1 base and J dropped 0 bases, with 10 bases sitting between them. The CDR3 region has the DNA TGTGCCAGTAGTATAGGCCCCGGGAGTAGCAATCAGCCCCAGCATTTT. It codes for CASSIGPGSSNQPQHF.

CDR3 DNA: TGTGCCAGCAGCTTAGATTGGACAGGGGAATATTGGTACTCCTACGAGCAGTACTTC. Translation: CASSLDWTGEYWYSYEQYF. The chain links TRBV11-2 to TRBJ2-7; 9 bases agree with TRBD1. The germline V gene encodes CDR1 SGHAT and CDR2 FQNNGV. This CDR3 contains 19 residues. Losses at the gene ends were 0 bases for V and 0 bases for J; bases not matched to a gene: 12. The complete variable domain, with remaining parts taken from reference TRBV11-2 and TRBJ2-7, reads EAGVAQSPRYKIIEKRQSVAFWCNPISGHATLYWYQQILGQGPKLLIQFQNNGVVDDSQLPKDRFSAERLKGVDSTLKIQPAKLEDSAVYLCASSLDWTGEYWYSYEQYFGPGTRLTVT.

The chain has TRBV18 and TRBJ2-3; weak D call: TRBD2 (6 bases). Trimming removed 3 bases at V and 3 bases at J, with 16 bases between. CDR1 is KGHSH, CDR2 LQKENI, per germline. This CDR3 has 16 amino acids. Here the CDR3 DNA reads TGTGCCAGCTCACCCCGGAGGGACTTTAGTACAGATACGCAGTATTTT. Its protein is CASSPRRDFSTDTQYF.

The chain uses TRBV7-9 and TRBJ1-1, with 7 nucleotides matching TRBD1. Germline V lookup: CDR1 SEHNR, CDR2 FQNEAQ (reference sequence). V lost 6 bases, J lost 5 bases, and 9 bases stayed unmatched. The CDR3 loop spans 14 amino acids. CDR3 in DNA: TGTGCCAGCAGTTACGACAGGGACGGGACTGAAGCTTTCTTT. Translated, it gives CASSYDRDGTEAFF.

The J gene is TRBJ1-4, the V gene TRBV7-9, with unresolved D. From germline, CDR1 is SEHNR and CDR2 FQNEAQ (reference sequence). The CDR3 totals 15 residues. V lost 5 bases to trimming and J lost 7 bases, with 17 bases between them. The CDR3 nucleotides read TGTGCCAGCAGCCAGGTAGATAGCGGACTTGAAAAACTGTTTTTT. Translating gives CASSQVDSGLEKLFF.

The V and J genes are TRBV11-1 and TRBJ2-5; TRBD2 matches at 8 bases. CDR3 length equals 13 residues. CDR1 SGHAT and CDR2 FQDESV come from the germline V gene (reference sequence). The trim removed 6 bases at V and 4 bases at J, leaving 4 bases unmatched. Written as DNA, the CDR3 is TGTGCCAGCAGGCCTACTAGCGGAGAGACCCAGTACTTC. This codes for CASRPTSGETQYF.

V is TRBV15 and J is TRBJ1-5; perhaps TRBD1 as D (5 bases). Per the germline V gene, CDR1 is LNHNV and CDR2 is YYDKDF (reference sequence). This CDR3 has 14 residues. V lost 5 bases to trimming and J lost 6 bases, with 14 bases between them. In DNA, the CDR3 is TGTGCCACCAGCCTTAAGGGTAGGGGTCAGCCCCAGCATTTT. Protein: CATSLKGRGQPQHF.

The V and J genes are TRBV30 and TRBJ1-2; possibly TRBD1 for D (5 bases). The germline V gene has CDR1 GTSNPN and CDR2 SVGIG (reference sequence). There are 13 residues in the CDR3. V lost 4 bases, J lost 3 bases, and 12 bases lay in between. This CDR3 is CAWNSGADYGYTF. CDR3 sequence (DNA): TGTGCCTGGAATTCTGGGGCTGACTATGGCTACACCTTC.